This entry lists 23 T cell receptor beta chains sequenced from one sample in a study of shared clonotypes between healthy human individuals. Libraries were prepared by immunoSEQ multiplex PCR; TCRdb keeps only in-frame clonotypes and omits some of them. The sample records millions of clones, 93% being singletons. Sequencing was performed on naive CD4+ T cells from PBMCs. The sample's subset: CD45RA+ positively selected. These receptors were taken from a man aged 18 to 29 in good health. Some clones in this sample may be carry-over from other donors' samples.

J is TRBJ2-7 and V is TRBV7-6, with TRBD2 identical over 8 bases. CDR3 size: 14 residues. Germline V CDR1 and CDR2: SGHVS, FNYEAQ. V lost 5 bases to trimming and J lost 7 bases; unmatched junction nucleotides: 10. The CDR3, as DNA: TGTGCCAGCAGCCCGCCCCGGTCTAGCGGGGAGCAGTACTTC. Its protein is CASSPPRSSGEQYF.

The chain couples TRBV21-1 to TRBJ1-5. TRBV21-1 is recorded as a pseudogene. The CDR3 is 14 residues long. CDR3 residues: CASSLWISDQPQHF. Here the CDR3 DNA reads TGTGCCAGCAGCCTCTGGATCTCCGATCAGCCCCAGCATTTT.

The chain links TRBV28 to TRBJ2-1; 11 nucleotides align to TRBD2. This CDR3 has 16 residues. The V segment lost 4 bases and the J segment 10 bases; nucleotides outside the gene matches: 12. In germline, CDR1 is MDHEN, CDR2 SYDVKM. CDR3 in amino acids: CASSSREGLAASEQFF. CDR3 in DNA: TGTGCCAGCAGTTCCCGGGAGGGACTAGCGGCGTCGGAGCAGTTCTTC. Variable domain in full (rest from reference TRBV28 and TRBJ2-1): DVKVTQSSRYLVKRTGEKVFLECVQDMDHENMFWYRQDPGLGLRLIYFSYDVKMKEKGDIPEGYSVSREKKERFSLILESASTNQTSMYLCASSSREGLAASEQFFGPGTRLTVL.

The rearrangement links TRBV11-3 to TRBJ2-2; a possible D gene is TRBD2 (7 bases). The V end lost 5 bases, the J end lost 2 bases, and 18 bases lay between the germline ends. The CDR3 runs 17 residues. The germline V gene encodes CDR1 SGHNT and CDR2 YENEEA. The DNA for the CDR3 is TGTGCCAGCAGCCCAACATCGTGGGGGGGCAACACCGGGGAGCTGTTTTTT. Translation gives CASSPTSWGGNTGELFF.

The chain couples TRBV11-1 to TRBJ1-1; possibly TRBD1 for D (5 bases). Germline V gene sequence: CDR1 SGHAT, CDR2 FQDESV (reference sequence). The CDR3 spans 13 residues. V dropped 2 bases and J dropped 8 bases, with 12 bases sitting between them. CDR3 in DNA: TGTGCCAGCAGCTTATGGAAAGGGGCCGAAGCTTTCTTT. It codes for CASSLWKGAEAFF.

The genes are TRBV5-4 and TRBJ2-1; 8 bases agree with TRBD2. V trimming: 3 bases; J trimming: 8 bases; junction bases outside the gene matches: 10. The CDR3 length is 15 residues. The germline CDR1 and CDR2 sequences are SGHNT and YYREEE (reference sequence). The CDR3 spells CASSYSGTHGDEQFF. In DNA, the CDR3 is TGTGCCAGCAGCTATAGCGGGACCCACGGGGATGAGCAGTTCTTC.

The chain uses TRBV6-5 and TRBJ1-1; D is perhaps TRBD1 (5 bases). CDR3 length equals 16 residues. Germline-derived CDR1 and CDR2 are MNHEY and SVGAGI. V was pared by 0 bases and J by 0 bases, with 11 bases between. Here the CDR3 reads CASSYSPGLVNTEAFF. CDR3 DNA: TGTGCCAGCAGTTACTCACCGGGACTGGTGAACACTGAAGCTTTCTTT.

V usage is TRBV7-3 and J usage is TRBJ2-2, with D perhaps TRBD2 (5 bases). V gave up 1 base and J gave up 0 bases, with 9 bases separating them. The CDR3 has 16 amino acids. Germline values: CDR1 SGHTA, CDR2 FQGTGA. Written as DNA, the CDR3 is TGTGCCAGCAGCTTAAACAGCGGTCCGAACACCGGGGAGCTGTTTTTT. Its translation is CASSLNSGPNTGELFF.

A few counts support this clone. V gene TRBV9 combines with J gene TRBJ1-1, with D possibly being TRBD1 (5 bases). Trimming removed 2 bases from V and 1 base from J, with 9 bases in between. CDR3 length: 14 residues. Per germline, CDR1 SGDLS and CDR2 YYNGEE. The chain's CDR3 is CASSVRATNTEAFF. The CDR3 DNA reads as TGTGCCAGCAGCGTCAGGGCCACGAACACTGAAGCTTTCTTT.

Notes on this clone: The identical CDR3 is also encoded by other nucleotide sequences in the sample. The chain couples TRBV5-1 to TRBJ2-1, with a tentative D call TRBD1 (5 bases). Per the germline V gene, CDR1 is SGHRS and CDR2 is YFSETQ. This CDR3 is 13 amino acids long. The V end was cut by 0 bases, the J end by 6 bases, with 7 bases between. Written as DNA, the CDR3 is TGCGCCAGCAGCTTGGTGGGGCCCAATGAGCAGTTCTTC. Translation: CASSLVGPNEQFF. Full variable domain (remainder filled in from reference TRBV5-1 and TRBJ2-1): KAGVTQTPRYLIKTRGQQVTLSCSPISGHRSVSWYQQTPGQGLQFLFEYFSETQRNKGNFPGRFSGRQFSNSRSEMNVSTLELGDSALYLCASSLVGPNEQFFGPGTRLTVL.

This sequence joins TRBV19 and TRBJ1-5; the match to TRBD1 covers 10 bases. Germline V gene data show CDR1 as LNHDA and CDR2 as SQIVND (reference sequence). The CDR3 spans 18 residues. V shed 4 bases and J 2 bases; nucleotides not matched to a gene: 11. This CDR3 is CASSRGTGERRGNQPQHF. The CDR3 coding sequence is TGTGCCAGTAGTAGGGGGACAGGGGAACGCCGGGGCAATCAGCCCCAGCATTTT.

The chain carries TRBV7-2 and TRBJ2-3, with TRBD2 identical over 7 bases. The V segment lost 5 bases and the J segment 2 bases; nucleotides outside the gene matches: 7. The germline V gene has CDR1 SGHTA and CDR2 FQGNSA. The CDR3 sequence is 15 residues long. The CDR3 DNA is TGTGCCAGCAGCGGGGGGGTCTTCCCCACAGATACGCAGTATTTT. Encoded protein: CASSGGVFPTDTQYF.

Turning to this clone: Different DNA sequences within this sample yield the same CDR3. CDR3 loop: CAWRKNTGELFF. In DNA, the CDR3 is TGTGCCTGGAGGAAGAACACCGGGGAGCTGTTTTTT. This chain joins TRBV30 and TRBJ2-2, with D uncertain. Germline CDR1 reads GTSNPN; CDR2 reads SVGIG (reference sequence). The CDR3 sequence is 12 residues long. V lost 3 bases and J 1 base, leaving 3 bases between the germline ends.

The chain joins TRBV5-4 to TRBJ2-7; 8 bases are a match to TRBD2. This CDR3 has 16 residues. J gave up 0 bases and V 4 bases, and 9 bases lay outside the gene matches. CDR1 is SGHNT, CDR2 YYREEE, per germline (reference sequence). CDR3 amino acids: CASSLPIAGNSYEQYF. The CDR3 DNA follows: TGTGCCAGCAGCCTCCCCATAGCGGGAAACTCCTACGAGCAGTACTTC.

The V gene is TRBV14, the J gene TRBJ1-4; TRBD1 is a possible D gene (5 bases). V was shortened by 1 base and J by 10 bases, with 10 bases between the two germline ends. Germline loops: CDR1 SGHDN, CDR2 FVKESK. The CDR3 has 13 residues. The CDR3 DNA reads TGTGCCAGCAGCCAAGCTCTCCAGGGAAAACTGTTTTTT. Encoded protein: CASSQALQGKLFF.

This chain uses TRBV27 with TRBJ2-7, with a possible D match to TRBD1 (7 bases). V lost 2 bases to trimming and J lost 3 bases, with 11 bases between them. The CDR3 sequence is 14 residues long. CDR1 is MNHEY, CDR2 SMNVEV, per germline (reference sequence). Written as DNA, the CDR3 is TGTGCCAGCAGTTTAGTGCAGGGGGGCTACGAGCAGTACTTC. Its protein is CASSLVQGGYEQYF.

Concerning this clone itself: The same CDR3 can be traced to other DNA sequences in this sample. The chain joins TRBV27 to TRBJ1-3, with D possibly matching TRBD1 (5 bases). The CDR3 sequence is 14 residues long. V was shortened by 3 bases and J by 0 bases, with 6 bases between the two germline ends. Germline V gene lookup returns CDR1 MNHEY and CDR2 SMNVEV (reference sequence). The CDR3 reads CASSFRGSGNTIYF. The CDR3 DNA is TGTGCCAGCAGTTTTAGGGGCTCTGGAAACACCATATATTTT.

The J gene is TRBJ2-1, the V gene TRBV7-2; 12 positions match TRBD2. Per the germline V gene, CDR1 is SGHTA and CDR2 is FQGNSA. This CDR3 contains 18 residues. Trimming took 5 bases from V and 9 from J; bases not matched to a gene: 17. The DNA for the CDR3 is TGTGCCAGCAGCCCGGGACTAGCGGGCTGGAACCGAGGTGGTGAGCAGTTCTTC. This sequence encodes CASSPGLAGWNRGGEQFF.

This clone was picked up one time. The chain has TRBV6-5 and TRBJ2-2, with 8 bases fitting TRBD2. CDR3 length equals 14 residues. Germline V gives CDR1 MNHEY, CDR2 SVGAGI. The ends lost 8 bases at V and 3 bases at J; junction bases unmatched: 5. The chain's CDR3 is CASWNGGDTGELFF. In nucleotides, the CDR3 is TGTGCCAGCTGGAACGGGGGGGACACCGGGGAGCTGTTTTTT.

V and J are TRBV5-1 and TRBJ2-3; TRBD1 matches at 7 bases. CDR3 size: 14 residues. Germline V CDR1 and CDR2: SGHRS, YFSETQ. V lost 4 bases and J lost 0; bases outside the gene matches: 2. The CDR3 is CASSRDRSTDTQYF. The CDR3 region has the DNA TGCGCCAGCAGCCGGGACAGAAGCACAGATACGCAGTATTTT.

The rearrangement joins TRBV11-1 to TRBJ2-6, with 8 nucleotides matching TRBD1. With 6 bases clipped from V and 2 bases from J, the junction kept 9 bases outside the gene matches. This CDR3 spans 17 amino acids. CDR1 and CDR2 (germline): SGHAT, FQDESV (reference sequence). The CDR3, as DNA: TGTGCCAGCAGTATTAGGACAGGGTCCCCTGGGGCCAACGTCCTGACTTTC. Its translation is CASSIRTGSPGANVLTF.

The chain links TRBV7-8 to TRBJ1-1; TRBD1 is a possible D gene (6 bases). The V gene's germline CDR1 is SGHVS and CDR2 FQNEAQ. V lost 2 bases to trimming and J lost 0 bases, with 10 bases between them. There are 15 residues in the CDR3. The CDR3 coding sequence is TGTGCCAGCAGCTTACCGGGACAAATGAACACTGAAGCTTTCTTT. Translation: CASSLPGQMNTEAFF.

This chain's CDR3 is CASSGTDRNEQFF. CDR3 DNA: TGTGCCAGCAGCGGAACGGACAGGAATGAGCAGTTCTTC. V usage is TRBV11-2 and J usage is TRBJ2-1; 7 bases map to TRBD1. J lost 7 bases, V lost 5 bases, and 5 bases had no gene match. Per the germline V gene, CDR1 is SGHAT and CDR2 is FQNNGV. This CDR3 is 13 amino acids long.